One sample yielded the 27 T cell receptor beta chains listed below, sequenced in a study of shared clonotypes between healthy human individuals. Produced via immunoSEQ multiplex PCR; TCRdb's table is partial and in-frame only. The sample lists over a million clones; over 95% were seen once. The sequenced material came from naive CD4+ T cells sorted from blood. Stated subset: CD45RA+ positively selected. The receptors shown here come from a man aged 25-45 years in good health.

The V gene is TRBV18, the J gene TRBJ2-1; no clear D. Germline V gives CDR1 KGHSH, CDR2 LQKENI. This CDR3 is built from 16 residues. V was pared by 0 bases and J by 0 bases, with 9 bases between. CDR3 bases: TGTGCCAGCTCACCACCGCTTAGGAGCTCCTACAATGAGCAGTTCTTC. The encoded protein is CASSPPLRSSYNEQFF.

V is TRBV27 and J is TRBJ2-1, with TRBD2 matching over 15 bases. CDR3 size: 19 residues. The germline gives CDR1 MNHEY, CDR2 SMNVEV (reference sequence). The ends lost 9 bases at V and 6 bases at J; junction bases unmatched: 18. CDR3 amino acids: CASPPRPGLAGGLLNEQFF. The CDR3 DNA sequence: TGTGCCAGTCCCCCACGTCCGGGACTAGCGGGAGGTTTACTCAATGAGCAGTTCTTC.

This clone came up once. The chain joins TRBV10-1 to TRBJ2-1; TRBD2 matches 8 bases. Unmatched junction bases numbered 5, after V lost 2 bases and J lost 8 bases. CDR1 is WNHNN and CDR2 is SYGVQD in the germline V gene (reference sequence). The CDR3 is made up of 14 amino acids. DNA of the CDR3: TGCGCCAGCAGTGAGAGAAAACTAGCGGATGAGCAGTTCTTC. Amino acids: CASSERKLADEQFF.

CDR3 region: CASSYLWGLSGVGYTF. In DNA, the CDR3 is TGTGCCAGCAGTTACCTATGGGGGTTATCGGGAGTAGGCTACACCTTC. The chain carries TRBV6-5 and TRBJ1-2; D is possibly TRBD1 (5 bases). Deletions cut 2 bases from V and 8 bases from J, with 21 bases between. The CDR3 length is 16 residues. Germline V gene lookup returns CDR1 MNHEY and CDR2 SVGAGI.

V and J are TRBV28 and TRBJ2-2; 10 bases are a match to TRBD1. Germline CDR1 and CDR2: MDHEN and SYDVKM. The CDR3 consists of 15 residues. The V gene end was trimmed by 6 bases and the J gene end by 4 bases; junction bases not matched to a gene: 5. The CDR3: CASRRTGGGTGELFF. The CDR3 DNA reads TGTGCCAGCAGGCGGACAGGGGGAGGCACCGGGGAGCTGTTTTTT. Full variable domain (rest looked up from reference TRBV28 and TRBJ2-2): DVKVTQSSRYLVKRTGEKVFLECVQDMDHENMFWYRQDPGLGLRLIYFSYDVKMKEKGDIPEGYSVSREKKERFSLILESASTNQTSMYLCASRRTGGGTGELFFGEGSRLTVL.

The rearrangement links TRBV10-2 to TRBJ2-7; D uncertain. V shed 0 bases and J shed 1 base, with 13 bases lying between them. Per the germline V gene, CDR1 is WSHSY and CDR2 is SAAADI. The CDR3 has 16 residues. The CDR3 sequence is CASSESVGPLSYEQYF. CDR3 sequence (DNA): TGCGCCAGCAGTGAGTCAGTAGGGCCCCTGTCCTACGAGCAGTACTTC.

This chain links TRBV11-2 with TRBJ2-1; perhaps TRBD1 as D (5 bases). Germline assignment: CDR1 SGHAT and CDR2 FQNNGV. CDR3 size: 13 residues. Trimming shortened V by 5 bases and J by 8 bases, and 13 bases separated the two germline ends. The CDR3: CASSAIWGDEQFF. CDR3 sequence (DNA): TGTGCCAGCAGCGCGATCTGGGGCGATGAGCAGTTCTTC.

Here the CDR3 reads CASSTWTGGANGELFF. CDR3 in DNA: TGTGCCAGCAGCACCTGGACAGGGGGCGCAAACGGGGAGCTGTTTTTT. The rearrangement joins TRBV9 to TRBJ2-2; TRBD1 matches at 11 bases. The CDR3 covers 16 residues. Germline CDR1 and CDR2: SGDLS and YYNGEE. Unmatched junction bases numbered 9, after V lost 4 bases and J lost 7 bases.

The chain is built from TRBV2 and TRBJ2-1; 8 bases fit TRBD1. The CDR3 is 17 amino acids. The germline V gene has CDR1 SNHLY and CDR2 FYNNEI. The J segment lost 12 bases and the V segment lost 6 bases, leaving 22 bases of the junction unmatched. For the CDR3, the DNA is TGTGCCAGCAGCCGACCTACCTTGGGGACAGGCGGCGTAGGGCAGTTCTTC. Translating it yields CASSRPTLGTGGVGQFF.

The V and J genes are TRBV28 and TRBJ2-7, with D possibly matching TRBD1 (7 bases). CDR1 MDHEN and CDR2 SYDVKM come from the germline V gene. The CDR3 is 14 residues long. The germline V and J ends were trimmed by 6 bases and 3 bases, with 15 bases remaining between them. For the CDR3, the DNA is TGTGCCAGCAGGCGGGACAGAGTCATCTACGAGCAGTACTTC. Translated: CASRRDRVIYEQYF.

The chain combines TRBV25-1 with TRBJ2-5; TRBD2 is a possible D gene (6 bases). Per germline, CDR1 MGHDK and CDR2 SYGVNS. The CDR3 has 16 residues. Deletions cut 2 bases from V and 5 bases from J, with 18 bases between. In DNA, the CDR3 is TGTGCCAGCAGTGAAGGAGGGTCCGGGAAAAGGGAGACCCAGTACTTC. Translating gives CASSEGGSGKRETQYF.

Here the CDR3 DNA reads TGTGCCAGCAGCTCCATCAGGCGGAGCTCCTACAATGAGCAGTTCTTC. Amino acids: CASSSIRRSSYNEQFF. The genes are TRBV7-8 and TRBJ2-1; D remains ambiguous. V was cut by 4 bases and J by 0 bases, with 13 bases left in between. Germline lookup yields CDR1 SGHVS and CDR2 FQNEAQ. This CDR3 contains 16 residues.

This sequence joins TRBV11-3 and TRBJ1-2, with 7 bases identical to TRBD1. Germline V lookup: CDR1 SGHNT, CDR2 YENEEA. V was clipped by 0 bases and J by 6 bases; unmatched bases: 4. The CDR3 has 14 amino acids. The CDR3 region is CASSLDRQGDGYTF. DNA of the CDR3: TGTGCCAGCAGCTTAGATCGGCAGGGGGATGGCTACACCTTC.

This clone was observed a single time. This CDR3 is CASSHPSGAGTDTQYF. The CDR3 DNA follows: TGTGCCAGCAGCCACCCTTCAGGGGCCGGCACAGATACGCAGTATTTT. The chain employs TRBV14 and TRBJ2-3; maybe TRBD1 (6 bases). The CDR3 has 16 residues. Trimming stripped 3 bases from V and 1 base from J, with 14 bases between. Per the germline V gene, CDR1 is SGHDN and CDR2 is FVKESK.

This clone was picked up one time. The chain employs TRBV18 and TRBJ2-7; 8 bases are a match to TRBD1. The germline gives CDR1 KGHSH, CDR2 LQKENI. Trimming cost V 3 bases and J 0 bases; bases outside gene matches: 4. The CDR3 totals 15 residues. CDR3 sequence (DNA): TGTGCCAGCTCACCGATGGGACAGGCCTCCTACGAGCAGTACTTC. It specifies CASSPMGQASYEQYF.

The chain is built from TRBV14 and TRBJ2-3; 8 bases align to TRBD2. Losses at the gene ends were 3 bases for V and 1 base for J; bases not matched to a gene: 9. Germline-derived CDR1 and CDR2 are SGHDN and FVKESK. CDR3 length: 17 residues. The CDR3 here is CASSQRKAGAGTDTQYF. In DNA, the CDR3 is TGTGCCAGCAGCCAGCGGAAAGCGGGAGCGGGCACAGATACGCAGTATTTT.

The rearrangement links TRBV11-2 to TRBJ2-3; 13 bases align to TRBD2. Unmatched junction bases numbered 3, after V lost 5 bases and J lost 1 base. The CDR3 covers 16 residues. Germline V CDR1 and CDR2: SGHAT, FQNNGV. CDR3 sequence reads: CASSAGTSGGTDTQYF. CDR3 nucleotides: TGTGCCAGCAGCGCCGGGACTAGCGGGGGCACAGATACGCAGTATTTT.

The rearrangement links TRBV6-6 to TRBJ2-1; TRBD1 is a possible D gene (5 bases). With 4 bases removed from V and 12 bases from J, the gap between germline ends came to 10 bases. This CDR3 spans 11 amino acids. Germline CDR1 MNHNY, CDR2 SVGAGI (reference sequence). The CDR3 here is CASSSQGRQFF. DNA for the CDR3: TGTGCCAGCAGTTCCCAGGGTAGGCAGTTCTTC.

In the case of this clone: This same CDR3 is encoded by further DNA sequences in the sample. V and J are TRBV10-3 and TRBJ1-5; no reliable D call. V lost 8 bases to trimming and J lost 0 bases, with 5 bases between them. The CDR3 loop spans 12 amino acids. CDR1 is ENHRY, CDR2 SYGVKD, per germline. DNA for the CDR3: TGTGCCATCCGGGATAGCAATCAGCCCCAGCATTTT. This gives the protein CAIRDSNQPQHF.

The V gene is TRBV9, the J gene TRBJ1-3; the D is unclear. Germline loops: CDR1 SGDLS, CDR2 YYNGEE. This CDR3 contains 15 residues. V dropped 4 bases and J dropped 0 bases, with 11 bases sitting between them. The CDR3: CASSPRVASGNTIYF. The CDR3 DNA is TGTGCCAGCAGCCCCCGTGTCGCCTCTGGAAACACCATATATTTT.

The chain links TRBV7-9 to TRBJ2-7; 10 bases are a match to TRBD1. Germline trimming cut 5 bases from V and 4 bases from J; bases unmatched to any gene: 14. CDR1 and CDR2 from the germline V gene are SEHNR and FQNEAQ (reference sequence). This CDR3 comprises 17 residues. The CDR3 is CASSPLSGGQGRYEQYF. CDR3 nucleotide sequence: TGTGCCAGCAGCCCACTTTCGGGGGGACAGGGGAGGTACGAGCAGTACTTC.

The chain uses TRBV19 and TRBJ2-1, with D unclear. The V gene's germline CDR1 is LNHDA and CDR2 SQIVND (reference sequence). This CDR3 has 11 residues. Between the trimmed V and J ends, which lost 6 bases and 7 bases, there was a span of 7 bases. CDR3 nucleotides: TGTGCCAGTAGCCTGGGAAATGAGCAGTTCTTC. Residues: CASSLGNEQFF.

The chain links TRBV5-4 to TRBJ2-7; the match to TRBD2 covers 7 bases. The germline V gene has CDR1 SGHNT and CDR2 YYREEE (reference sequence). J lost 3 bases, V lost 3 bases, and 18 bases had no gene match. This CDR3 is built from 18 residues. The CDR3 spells CASSSRQGQRDRIYEQYF. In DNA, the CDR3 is TGTGCCAGCAGCTCTAGGCAGGGCCAGCGGGACCGCATCTACGAGCAGTACTTC.

CDR3 amino acids: CASRETGRNQPQHF. The CDR3 DNA is TGTGCCAGCAGAGAGACAGGGCGCAATCAGCCCCAGCATTTT. The chain is built from TRBV6-6 and TRBJ1-5; the match to TRBD1 covers 7 bases. From germline, CDR1 is MNHNY and CDR2 SVGAGI (reference sequence). This CDR3 comprises 14 residues. The junction had 4 bases not matched to a gene; V was cut back by 6 bases and J by 2 bases.

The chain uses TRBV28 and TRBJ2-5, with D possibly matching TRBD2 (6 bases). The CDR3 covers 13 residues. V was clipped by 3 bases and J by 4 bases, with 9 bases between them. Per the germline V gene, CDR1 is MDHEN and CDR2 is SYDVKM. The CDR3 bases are TGTGCCAGCAGTTTGGGGGGAGGAGAGACCCAGTACTTC. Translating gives CASSLGGGETQYF.

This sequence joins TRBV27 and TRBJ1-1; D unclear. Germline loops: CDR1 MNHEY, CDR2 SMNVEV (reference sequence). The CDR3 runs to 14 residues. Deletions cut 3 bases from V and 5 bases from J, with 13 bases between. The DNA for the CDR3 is TGTGCCAGCAGTTTTGGGTCGGGGAAGACTGAAGCTTTCTTT. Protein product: CASSFGSGKTEAFF.

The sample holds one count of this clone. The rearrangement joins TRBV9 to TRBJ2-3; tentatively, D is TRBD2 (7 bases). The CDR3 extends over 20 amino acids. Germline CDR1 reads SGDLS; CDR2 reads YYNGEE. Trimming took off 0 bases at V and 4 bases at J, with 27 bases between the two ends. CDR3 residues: CASSVGGFGGGSSSADTQYF. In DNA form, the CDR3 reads TGTGCCAGCAGCGTAGGCGGATTCGGGGGCGGGAGCTCGAGCGCAGATACGCAGTATTTT.